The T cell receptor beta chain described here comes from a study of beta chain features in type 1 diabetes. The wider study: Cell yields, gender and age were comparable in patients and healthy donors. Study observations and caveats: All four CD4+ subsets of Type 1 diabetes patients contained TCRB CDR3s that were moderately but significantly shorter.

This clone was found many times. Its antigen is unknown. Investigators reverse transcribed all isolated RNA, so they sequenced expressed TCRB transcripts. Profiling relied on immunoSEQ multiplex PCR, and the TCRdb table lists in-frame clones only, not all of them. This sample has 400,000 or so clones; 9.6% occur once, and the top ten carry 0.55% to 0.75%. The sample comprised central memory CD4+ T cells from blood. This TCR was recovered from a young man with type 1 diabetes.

The DNA of the CDR3 is TGTGCCAGCAGCTTAGCGTTAGGGGCTAGCGGGAGTCCGCAGTATTTT. Its translation is CASSLALGASGSPQYF. The chain combines TRBV7-2 with TRBJ2-3; 10 bases align to TRBD2. V was pared by 0 bases and J by 10 bases, with 10 bases of the junction left unmatched. The CDR3 sequence is 16 residues long. Germline CDR1 and CDR2: SGHTA and FQGNSA.